Shown below are 2 T cell receptor beta chains from a single sample sequenced in a study of cytomegalovirus exposure and HLA in healthy donors. The PCR ran on 60 Vbeta and 13 Jbeta primers. Profiling relied on immunoSEQ multiplex PCR, and the TCRdb table lists in-frame clones only, not all of them. Of over 150,000 clones in the sample, 70% to 80% are singletons; the top ten hold roughly 2%. The sequenced sample was PBMCs. The source is a man aged 50 to 60 in good health and CMV-seropositive.

This clone showed up just a few times. V gene TRBV27 combines with J gene TRBJ2-5, with 9 bases that match TRBD1. The J segment lost 4 bases and the V segment lost 5 bases, leaving 5 bases of the junction unmatched. The CDR3 has 14 amino acids. Germline assignment: CDR1 MNHEY and CDR2 SMNVEV (reference sequence). The DNA of the CDR3 is TGTGCCAGCAGTCGACAGGGGGGTGCAGAGACCCAGTACTTC. Encoded protein: CASSRQGGAETQYF.

The rearrangement links TRBV5-6 to TRBJ2-2; 8 bases are shared with TRBD2. The CDR3 length is 14 residues. V lost 0 bases, J lost 15 bases, and 10 bases stayed unmatched. Germline CDR1 SGHDT, CDR2 YYEEEE. CDR3 amino acids: CASSLGRAGVELFF. In nucleotides, the CDR3 is TGTGCCAGCAGCTTGGGACGAGCGGGGGTTGAGTTGTTTTTT.